These T cell receptor beta chains were read from a single sample in a study of cytotoxic CD8 clonotypes in ibrutinib-treated CLL. The repertoire was sequenced with immunoSEQ multiplex PCR; TCRdb's copy has only in-frame clones and lacks some. The sample lists around 25,000 clones, 55% to 70% seen once, with roughly 47% in the top ten. The starting material was PBMCs, obtained at disease progression, from a patient treated with ibrutinib. The receptors originated from a human donor with chronic lymphocytic leukemia. Both conserved end residues are part of each CDR3. Each record gives: D gene, J gene, clone size, V gene, CDR3 protein, CDR3 DNA. The D gene is left open where the match is weak. Size is stated for part of the rows, as once, few or many counts, or as a class when the clone is expanded.

-	TRBJ1-2	-	TRBV30	CAWSVPGYGYTF	TGTGCCTGGAGTGTACCGGGCTATGGCTACACCTTC
TRBD2	TRBJ2-1	-	TRBV7-9	CASSLARLAGAWWQRQFF	TGTGCCAGCAGCTTAGCTAGACTAGCGGGGGCCTGGTGGCAGAGGCAGTTCTTC
TRBD1	TRBJ2-2	once	TRBV6-4	CASSRQGSTGELFF	TGTGCCAGCAGTAGACAGGGGAGCACCGGGGAGCTGTTTTTT
-	TRBJ1-5	-	TRBV27	CASSPWTGYQPQHF	TGTGCCAGCAGTCCCTGGACGGGGTATCAGCCCCAGCATTTT
-	TRBJ2-2	once	TRBV7-8	CASSLAGYGSLTGELFF	TGTGCCAGCAGCTTAGCAGGATACGGGTCCCTTACCGGGGAGCTGTTTTTT
TRBD1	TRBJ2-5	-	TRBV7-6	CASSLTGGEETQYF	TGTGCCAGCAGCTTGACAGGGGGCGAGGAGACCCAGTACTTC
TRBD1	TRBJ2-1	-	TRBV19	CASSLGQGKAYNEQFF	TGTGCCAGTAGTCTCGGACAGGGGAAGGCCTACAATGAGCAGTTCTTC
-	TRBJ1-1	-	TRBV10-2	CASSQHRNTEAFF	TGCGCCAGCAGCCAACACAGGAACACTGAAGCTTTCTTT
-	TRBJ1-5	many	TRBV7-6	CASSLALDQPQHF	TGTGCCAGCAGCTTAGCGCTCGATCAGCCCCAGCATTTT
-	TRBJ2-4	-	TRBV6-5	CASRTFGENIQYF	TGTGCCAGCAGAACCTTTGGGGAAAACATTCAGTACTTC
-	TRBJ1-5	few	TRBV7-9	CASSFDPVVEPQHF	TGTGCCAGCAGCTTCGACCCTGTGGTTGAGCCCCAGCATTTT
TRBD1	TRBJ2-3	-	TRBV5-1	CASSLDGQGPFTDTQYF	TGCGCCAGCAGCTTGGATGGACAGGGGCCCTTCACAGATACGCAGTATTTT
-	TRBJ1-1	-	TRBV7-9	CASSPPNGIEAFF	TGTGCCAGCAGCCCACCCAATGGCATTGAAGCTTTCTTT
-	TRBJ2-5	-	TRBV18	CASSPPGLQETQYF	TGTGCCAGCTCACCACCGGGACTGCAAGAGACCCAGTACTTC
-	TRBJ1-4	once	TRBV11-2	CASSPLGGLATNEKLFF	TGTGCCAGCAGCCCTCTCGGCGGTCTTGCAACTAATGAAAAACTGTTTTTT
-	TRBJ2-7	-	TRBV7-3	CASSLNRAYEQYF	TGTGCCAGCAGCTTAAACAGGGCTTACGAGCAGTACTTC
TRBD1	TRBJ1-6	once	TRBV2	CASRGGQAFFNSPLHF	TGTGCCAGCAGAGGGGGACAGGCCTTTTTTAATTCACCCCTCCACTTT
-	TRBJ2-3	-	TRBV5-1	CASSLGRTDTQYF	TGCGCCAGCAGCTTGGGGCGCACAGATACGCAGTATTTT
-	TRBJ1-2	-	TRBV5-1	CASSSQPGFDYGYTF	TGCGCCAGCAGCTCCCAGCCTGGGTTTGACTATGGCTACACCTTC
TRBD2	TRBJ2-7	-	TRBV7-2	CASSLEGREETHSYEQYF	TGTGCCAGCAGCTTAGAGGGGAGGGAGGAGACTCACTCCTACGAGCAGTACTTC
TRBD1	TRBJ2-3	-	TRBV25-1	CASSDSGQGVGYTQYF	TGTGCCAGCAGTGACTCCGGACAGGGGGTCGGATATACGCAGTATTTT
TRBD2	TRBJ2-7	-	TRBV5-1	CASSSTSGSYEQYF	TGCGCCAGCAGCTCGACTAGCGGTTCGTACGAGCAGTACTTC
-	TRBJ1-2	-	TRBV19	CASSSGGGVYGYTF	TGTGCCAGTAGTTCAGGTGGGGGAGTCTATGGCTACACCTTC
TRBD1	TRBJ2-7	-	TRBV6-5	CASSRQGWREQYF	TGTGCCAGCAGTAGACAGGGATGGCGCGAGCAGTACTTC
TRBD1	TRBJ1-2	-	TRBV7-9	CASTHDRGLGYTF	TGTGCCAGCACCCACGACAGGGGGCTCGGCTACACCTTC
-	TRBJ1-2	-	TRBV7-2	CASSHTLAGHYGYTF	TGTGCCAGCAGCCACACCTTGGCAGGGCACTATGGCTACACCTTC
-	TRBJ2-7	-	TRBV19	CASSMGPRQYF	TGTGCCAGTAGTATGGGCCCTCGGCAGTACTTC
TRBD1	TRBJ2-5	-	TRBV5-4	CASSPGQGQRETQYF	TGTGCCAGCAGCCCCGGACAGGGGCAGCGCGAGACCCAGTACTTC
TRBD2	TRBJ2-3	-	TRBV5-1	CASSFSGNADTQYF	TGCGCCAGCAGCTTTAGCGGGAACGCAGATACGCAGTATTTT
-	TRBJ2-7	-	TRBV30	CAWSVLGGNEQYF	TGTGCCTGGAGTGTCTTGGGGGGAAACGAGCAGTACTTC
-	TRBJ1-1	-	TRBV7-9	CASSTYLNYREEAFF	TGTGCCAGCAGCACTTACCTTAACTACAGGGAGGAAGCTTTCTTT
TRBD1	TRBJ1-4	-	TRBV9	CASSVTGVGEKLFF	TGTGCCAGCAGCGTTACAGGGGTAGGAGAAAAACTGTTTTTT
TRBD2	TRBJ2-5	-	TRBV7-2	CASSLVTSGGPRQETQYF	TGTGCCAGCAGCTTAGTGACTAGCGGGGGGCCCAGACAAGAGACCCAGTACTTC
-	TRBJ1-3	-	TRBV6-6	CASSSDGAEDTIYF	TGTGCCAGCAGTTCGGACGGGGCTGAGGACACCATATATTTT
TRBD1	TRBJ2-1	-	TRBV5-6	CASSLIGTAYNEQFF	TGTGCCAGCAGCTTGATAGGGACAGCCTACAATGAGCAGTTCTTC
-	TRBJ1-5	-	TRBV29-1	CSVVQAGQPQHF	TGCAGCGTTGTACAGGCGGGGCAGCCCCAGCATTTT
-	TRBJ2-7	-	TRBV6-1	CASRGQLDEQYF	TGTGCCAGCAGAGGACAGCTCGACGAGCAGTACTTC
TRBD1	TRBJ1-1	-	TRBV5-4	CASSRTGGASGTEAFF	TGTGCCAGCAGCCGGACAGGGGGCGCTTCGGGCACTGAAGCTTTCTTT
TRBD1	TRBJ1-1	-	TRBV29-1	CSGQGSSSSTEAFF	TGCAGCGGACAGGGCAGTAGCAGTTCAACTGAAGCTTTCTTT
-	TRBJ1-1	once	TRBV18	CASSTSGGNTEAFF	TGTGCCAGCTCGACCAGTGGAGGGAACACTGAAGCTTTCTTT
-	TRBJ1-5	-	TRBV19	CASSRPLEPQHF	TGTGCCAGTAGCCGGCCTCTGGAGCCCCAGCATTTT
-	TRBJ2-7	few	TRBV5-1	CASRDTGGSYEQYF	TGCGCCAGCAGGGACACAGGAGGGTCCTACGAGCAGTACTTC
-	TRBJ2-7	-	TRBV7-2	CASSFPGGEQYF	TGTGCCAGCAGCTTCCCGGGTGGAGAGCAGTACTTC
TRBD1	TRBJ2-6	-	TRBV11-1	CASSLGTGVGSGANVLTF	TGTGCCAGCAGCTTAGGGACAGGGGTAGGGTCTGGGGCCAACGTCCTGACTTTC
-	TRBJ2-2	once	TRBV5-4	CASSPPWNTGELFF	TGTGCCAGCAGCCCCCCCTGGAACACCGGGGAGCTGTTTTTT
-	TRBJ2-2	-	TRBV5-6	CASSFRLEWDTGELFF	TGTGCCAGCAGCTTTAGACTAGAATGGGACACCGGGGAGCTGTTTTTT
-	TRBJ2-7	-	TRBV19	CASSLRFGLLAYEQYF	TGTGCCAGTAGTCTCCGCTTCGGACTACTAGCCTACGAGCAGTACTTC
-	TRBJ1-1	once	TRBV6-6	CASSYGGDTEAFF	TGTGCCAGCAGTTACGGGGGGGACACTGAAGCTTTCTTT
-	TRBJ1-2	-	TRBV19	CASSPGDINYGYTF	TGTGCCAGTAGTCCGGGGGACATTAACTATGGCTACACCTTC
TRBD1	TRBJ2-2	-	TRBV6-6	CASSYRGQGVHGELFF	TGTGCCAGCAGTTACCGCGGACAGGGGGTGCACGGGGAGCTGTTTTTT
-	TRBJ2-7	-	TRBV19	CASSLRDTYEQYF	TGTGCCAGTAGTCTACGGGATACCTACGAGCAGTACTTC
-	TRBJ1-2	-	TRBV10-3	CAISESLGDGGYTF	TGTGCCATCAGTGAGTCATTAGGGGATGGTGGCTACACCTTC
-	TRBJ1-2	once	TRBV7-2	CASSLQGSNYGYTF	TGTGCCAGCAGCTTACAGGGGTCCAACTATGGCTACACCTTC
-	TRBJ1-2	-	TRBV6-1	CASSETVTLDGYTF	TGTGCCAGCAGCGAGACAGTCACCTTGGACGGCTACACCTTC
-	TRBJ1-2	few	TRBV19	CAREQRVRFYGYTF	TGTGCCAGAGAGCAGAGGGTTAGGTTTTATGGCTACACCTTC
-	TRBJ1-6	-	TRBV5-1	CASSLSGGGFYNSPLHF	TGCGCCAGCAGCTTGTCGGGCGGAGGATTCTATAATTCACCCCTCCACTTT
-	TRBJ1-1	few	TRBV5-1	CASSLGDRTEAFF	TGCGCCAGCAGCTTGGGAGATCGGACTGAAGCTTTCTTT
TRBD1	TRBJ1-2	-	TRBV7-8	CASSLGQGARSYGYTF	TGTGCCAGCAGCTTAGGGCAGGGGGCGCGAAGTTATGGCTACACCTTC